Sequencing of this T cell receptor beta chain was carried out in a study of human T cells and chemical hapten exposure (dated by TCRdb to 2020 to 2022). Background for the entire study: Libraries were combined into a pool for sequencing, and differences in TCR yield between samples came mainly from small differences in library volumes within the pool. In alopecia patients, the study followed how the peripheral blood TCR repertoire changed in vivo over primary and secondary sensitization to diphenylcyclopropenone (DPC), a hapten. Each blood RNA sample was used to sequence both TCR alpha and TCR beta chains.

The CDR3, from cysteine to phenylalanine, totals 16 residues. The sequence is cut down to CDR3 DNA, 48 bases in frame from base 1. CDR1 and CDR2 are read off the germline V gene (reference sequence) as LGHDT and YNNKEL. After removal of 1 base from V and 2 bases from J, the junction retains 5 bases not matched to a gene. This clonotype was seen only a few times. The target of this receptor is not known. Base qualities are not provided; no much larger clone lies one nucleotide away. The time point label for this specimen denotes: healthy volunteer bleed at 6 weeks. Unfractionated whole blood was collected in Tempus Blood RNA tubes, and total RNA was extracted from that blood. A few healthy volunteers were used as TCR sequencing controls and were bled at day 0, 2 weeks and 6 weeks. Library preparation was by RACE. The instrument given in TCRdb is NextSeq 500. Library preparation attached unique molecular identifiers to individual cDNA molecules for quantitative, reproducible TCR counting. For the original study's pipeline: A median of roughly 98,000 TCRs per sample was observed, with a range of roughly 23,224 to 700,000. V, J and CDR3 annotation of the TCR reads was carried out using the Decombinator software suite. To make PS versus PT1 abundance plots, every sample was subsampled to the same number of TCRs (28,000). TCRs were defined as expanded if absent before sensitization and observed at least eight times at the 2-week time point. The public sequencing data were trimmed at Q25 with fastp and processed into clonotypes with MiXCR by TCRdb, which kept only in-frame beta chains. Each CDR3 protein gets just one entry, which takes the most common genes and DNA from the rows behind it. V and J calls and clone size were set by TCRdb, not the authors. Recorded for this sample are fewer than 100,000 distinct CDR3 sequences; around 9.4% of them occurred a single time. Clones ranked in the top ten supply about 1.5% of the sample.

Study-wide findings and limitations: DPC sensitization did not change the number of TCRs with a frequency above 1 in 1000, and there was no evidence of changes in global repertoire structure. After repeated subsampling, changes were observed in the strength of the expansion versus patch-test correlation and in the threshold at which the correlation became significant.

The chain is made from TRBV3-1 and TRBJ2-3; 8 middle bases align to TRBD1. The origin of this receptor is a female donor in good health. Some clones in this sample may be carry-over from other donors' samples. The sequenced material came from whole blood. The CDR3 region reads CASSQVRTGHTDTQYF. The DNA sequence is TGTGCCAGCAGCCAAGTAAGGACAGGGCACACAGATACGCAGTATTTT.